Shown below are 26 T cell receptor beta chains from a single sample sequenced in a study of Ad26.COV2.S vaccination and SARS-CoV-2 variants. The method was immunoSEQ multiplex PCR; TCRdb's version includes in-frame clones alone and lacks a portion of them. Of about 94,000 clones listed, about four fifths are singletons. This specimen consisted of peripheral blood, obtained after recovery from COVID-19. These receptors were taken from a human donor who had recovered from COVID-19.

The rearrangement uses TRBV12-3 or TRBV12-4 and TRBJ1-1; no clear D. The CDR3 covers 13 residues. V dropped 1 base and J dropped 7 bases, with 10 bases sitting between them. In DNA, the CDR3 is TGTGCCAGCAGTTTAGGTCGTCACTTTGAAGCTTTCTTT. This gives the protein CASSLGRHFEAFF.

CDR3 sequence: CASSSRVVPLGGYGYTF. The CDR3 DNA is TGTGCCAGCAGTTCACGGGTCGTTCCTCTGGGGGGCTATGGCTACACCTTC. The gene calls are TRBV28 and TRBJ1-2; perhaps TRBD1 as D (5 bases). Trimming took off 4 bases at V and 4 bases at J, with 22 bases between the two ends. Germline-derived CDR1 and CDR2 are MDHEN and SYDVKM. This CDR3 spans 17 amino acids.

The rearrangement joins TRBV29-1 to TRBJ2-5; D may be TRBD2 (5 bases). This CDR3 comprises 13 residues. The V end lost 8 bases, the J end lost 0 bases, and 13 bases lay between the germline ends. In germline, CDR1 is SQVTM, CDR2 ANQGSEA. CDR3 DNA: TGCAGCTCCAAGATAGCGTACCAAGAGACCCAGTACTTC. Translation gives CSSKIAYQETQYF.

The chain couples TRBV4-1 to TRBJ2-1, with D possibly being TRBD2 (6 bases). This CDR3 comprises 16 residues. The V gene's germline CDR1 is MGHRA and CDR2 YSYEKL. Trimming shortened V by 3 bases and J by 5 bases, and 17 bases separated the two germline ends. The CDR3: CASSHPPSESNNEQFF. CDR3 nucleotides: TGCGCCAGCAGCCACCCTCCTAGCGAGTCCAACAATGAGCAGTTCTTC.

V and J are TRBV10-3 and TRBJ1-1; D ambiguous. The CDR3 is 14 residues long. The V end lost 3 bases, the J end lost 0 bases, and 8 bases lay between the germline ends. Germline-derived CDR1 and CDR2 are ENHRY and SYGVKD. In nucleotides, the CDR3 is TGTGCCATCAGTGAAAGGGCCATGAACACTGAAGCTTTCTTT. Translation gives CAISERAMNTEAFF.

CDR3 in amino acids: CASSLRGGALGDTQYF. DNA for the CDR3: TGTGCCAGCAGCTTAAGGGGGGGGGCGCTTGGAGATACGCAGTATTTT. This chain connects TRBV11-1 to TRBJ2-3; a possible D gene is TRBD2 (7 bases). Germline CDR1 is SGHAT and CDR2 is FQDESV (reference sequence). The CDR3 is made up of 16 amino acids. The germline V and J ends were trimmed by 2 bases and 5 bases, with 17 bases remaining between them. The variable domain in full, with the rest retrieved from reference TRBV11-1 and TRBJ2-3, is EAEVAQSPRYKITEKSQAVAFWCDPISGHATLYWYRQILGQGPELLVQFQDESVVDDSQLPKDRFSAERLKGVDSTLKIQPAELGDSAMYLCASSLRGGALGDTQYFGPGTRLTVL.

The J gene is TRBJ2-7, the V gene TRBV5-5; D possibly uses TRBD1 or TRBD2 (5 bases each). This CDR3 has 14 residues. The germline V gene has CDR1 SGHKS and CDR2 YYEKEE (reference sequence). Trimming took off 0 bases at V and 6 bases at J, with 13 bases between the two ends. The CDR3, as DNA: TGTGCCAGCAGCTTGGGAGGGGATCTCGTCGAGCAGTACTTC. This encodes CASSLGGDLVEQYF.

This clone has only one observation. The chain joins TRBV27 to TRBJ1-1; no reliable D call. Germline CDR1 MNHEY, CDR2 SMNVEV (reference sequence). The CDR3 is 19 residues long. Trimming removed 2 bases from V and 8 bases from J, with 30 bases in between. The CDR3 sequence is CASSLGRVRDLGEGGEAFF. The CDR3 bases are TGTGCCAGCAGTTTAGGGAGAGTACGGGATCTTGGAGAAGGAGGAGAAGCTTTCTTT.

The rearrangement uses TRBV28 and TRBJ2-7; D is uncertain. V was clipped by 1 base and J by 3 bases, with 4 bases between them. Germline V gene data show CDR1 as MDHEN and CDR2 as SYDVKM. The length of the CDR3 is 12 residues. The CDR3 DNA sequence: TGTGCCAGCAGTTTATATCGCTACGAGCAGTACTTC. This translates into CASSLYRYEQYF.

The J gene is TRBJ2-1, the V gene TRBV11-3; D not resolved. The V and J ends lost 5 bases and 6 bases respectively, with 14 bases between them. The CDR3 is 14 residues long. The germline V gene encodes CDR1 SGHNT and CDR2 YENEEA. The CDR3 nucleotides read TGTGCCAGCAGCCCAACAAGAGCTAGCAATGAGCAGTTCTTC. It specifies CASSPTRASNEQFF.

J is TRBJ1-2 and V is TRBV24-1, with 7 positions matching TRBD1. This CDR3 is 14 amino acids long. The ends lost 4 bases at V and 4 bases at J; junction bases unmatched: 5. In germline, CDR1 is KGHDR, CDR2 SFDVKD. The CDR3: CATSERQGRYGYTF. The CDR3 DNA reads TGTGCCACCAGTGAACGACAGGGTCGCTATGGCTACACCTTC.

The DNA for the CDR3 is TGTGCCAGTAGTCACCAACAGGGGAAGAATGAGCAGTTCTTC. Its protein product is CASSHQQGKNEQFF. The J gene is TRBJ2-1, the V gene TRBV19; TRBD1 matches at 7 bases. V lost 5 bases to trimming and J lost 7 bases; unmatched junction nucleotides: 8. Germline V gives CDR1 LNHDA, CDR2 SQIVND (reference sequence). This CDR3 region has 14 residues. Filled out from reference TRBV19 and TRBJ2-1, the complete variable domain reads DGGITQSPKYLFRKEGQNVTLSCEQNLNHDAMYWYRQDPGQGLRLIYYSQIVNDFQKGDIAEGYSVSREKKESFPLTVTSAQKNPTAFYLCASSHQQGKNEQFFGPGTRLTVL.

This clone was detected many times. In DNA, the CDR3 is TGTGCCAGCAGTGGTACCCAACAGTACTTC. Protein: CASSGTQQYF. This chain links TRBV2 with TRBJ2-7; D is unclear. Trimming shortened V by 4 bases and J by 10 bases, and 8 bases separated the two germline ends. There are 10 residues in the CDR3. Germline V gene sequence: CDR1 SNHLY, CDR2 FYNNEI.

The gene calls are TRBV9 and TRBJ2-6; D remains unclear. Germline V gene sequence: CDR1 SGDLS, CDR2 YYNGEE. Trimming removed 2 bases at V and 0 bases at J, with 15 bases between. CDR3 length equals 18 residues. The CDR3 nucleotides are TGTGCCAGCAGCGTGGGTGGTTCAGCTCTCTCTGGGGCCAACGTCCTGACTTTC. It codes for CASSVGGSALSGANVLTF.

This clone was seen just once. V is TRBV18 and J is TRBJ1-1; TRBD1 matches 7 bases. CDR3 length: 15 residues. Germline assignment: CDR1 KGHSH and CDR2 LQKENI. With V trimmed by 3 bases and J by 3 bases, 7 bases remained unmatched. The CDR3: CASSPERQGYTEAFF. Written as DNA, the CDR3 is TGTGCCAGCTCACCCGAGAGACAGGGTTACACTGAAGCTTTCTTT.

The V call is TRBV7-2, the J call TRBJ2-1; unclear D gene. CDR1 is SGHTA and CDR2 is FQGNSA in the germline V gene. The CDR3 consists of 15 residues. The V end was cut by 3 bases, the J end by 6 bases, with 15 bases between. CDR3 in amino acids: CASSFDGNNGNEQFF. The CDR3 nucleotides are TGTGCCAGCAGCTTTGATGGGAATAACGGCAATGAGCAGTTCTTC.

This clone was seen more than once but under ten times. This chain connects TRBV12-3 or TRBV12-4 to TRBJ2-1; D call uncertain. Trimming removed 3 bases from V and 9 bases from J, with 12 bases in between. The CDR3 spans 13 residues. CDR3 sequence: CASSFGLVGEQFF. The CDR3 region has the DNA TGTGCCAGCAGTTTCGGGCTAGTAGGTGAGCAGTTCTTC.

The V and J genes are TRBV6-5 and TRBJ2-3; possible D gene TRBD1, 5 bases. Germline CDR1 MNHEY, CDR2 SVGAGI. V was trimmed by 5 bases and J by 2 bases, leaving 14 bases between them. This CDR3 is built from 15 residues. The CDR3 is CASSTPTAFTDTQYF. CDR3 bases: TGTGCCAGCAGTACTCCGACAGCCTTCACAGATACGCAGTATTTT.

The rearrangement uses TRBV3-1 (or the pseudogene TRBV3-2) and TRBJ1-1; D remains unclear. Trimming shortened V by 1 base and J by 0 bases, and 9 bases separated the two germline ends. In germline, CDR1 is LGHDT, CDR2 YNNKEL (reference sequence). This CDR3 region has 15 residues. The CDR3: CASSQAPVLNTEAFF. CDR3 coding DNA: TGTGCCAGCAGCCAAGCCCCGGTTTTGAACACTGAAGCTTTCTTT.

The chain uses TRBV25-1 and TRBJ1-2; D call uncertain. With 3 bases removed from V and 6 bases from J, the gap between germline ends came to 14 bases. CDR1 MGHDK and CDR2 SYGVNS come from the germline V gene. This CDR3 is built from 14 residues. As DNA, the CDR3 is TGTGCCAGCAGTGAGGGGTCCCGGTTTAATGGCTACACCTTC. It translates to CASSEGSRFNGYTF.

This chain joins TRBV9 and TRBJ2-2; 8 bases are a match to TRBD2. Looked up from germline, CDR1 is SGDLS and CDR2 is YYNGEE. Trimming cost V 2 bases and J 5 bases; bases outside gene matches: 2. The CDR3 sequence is 14 residues long. The CDR3 sequence is CASSVVAGTGELFF. The CDR3 DNA reads TGTGCCAGCAGCGTGGTAGCGGGAACCGGGGAGCTGTTTTTT. Full variable domain (missing parts from reference TRBV9 and TRBJ2-2): DSGVTQTPKHLITATGQRVTLRCSPRSGDLSVYWYQQSLDQGLQFLIQYYNGEERAKGNILERFSAQQFPDLHSELNLSSLELGDSALYFCASSVVAGTGELFFGEGSRLTVL.

The chain uses TRBV29-1 and TRBJ1-2; 8 bases are shared with TRBD1. The CDR3 has 12 residues. CDR1 and CDR2 from the germline V gene are SQVTM and ANQGSEA. J was trimmed by 8 bases and V by 2 bases; bases with no gene match: 4. The CDR3 DNA sequence: TGCAGCGTTGAACAGGGGGCATGGGGCTACACCTTC. Its translation: CSVEQGAWGYTF.

The chain couples TRBV12-3 or TRBV12-4 to TRBJ2-7; TRBD1 might be the D (6 bases). V shed 5 bases and J shed 2 bases, with 10 bases lying between them. This CDR3 comprises 13 residues. As DNA, the CDR3 is TGTGCCAGCAGTCTCGGGACAACCTACGAGCAGTACTTC. Translation gives CASSLGTTYEQYF.

The chain carries TRBV18 and TRBJ1-1, with D tentatively TRBD1 (6 bases). V dropped 5 bases and J dropped 6 bases, with 22 bases sitting between them. The CDR3 consists of 16 residues. Germline CDR1 is KGHSH and CDR2 is LQKENI. The CDR3 here is CASSKRTPGSGAEAFF. CDR3 nucleotide sequence: TGTGCCAGCTCAAAACGTACGCCAGGCTCAGGGGCTGAAGCTTTCTTT.

The chain combines TRBV7-3 with TRBJ2-1; no clear D gene. The V end lost 4 bases, the J end lost 4 bases, and 11 bases lay between the germline ends. CDR1 is SGHTA and CDR2 is FQGTGA in the germline V gene. The CDR3 length is 14 residues. The CDR3 bases are TGTGCCAGCAGCTCAAGGACGGTATACAATGAGCAGTTCTTC. Its protein product is CASSSRTVYNEQFF. The complete variable domain, with remaining parts taken from reference TRBV7-3 and TRBJ2-1, reads GAGVSQTPSNKVTEKGKYVELRCDPISGHTALYWYRQSLGQGPEFLIYFQGTGAADDSGLPNDRFFAVRPEGSVSTLKIQRTERGDSAVYLCASSSRTVYNEQFFGPGTRLTVL.

The genes are TRBV2 and TRBJ1-4; D is unresolved. Germline CDR1 and CDR2: SNHLY and FYNNEI. V shed 5 bases and J shed 4 bases, with 11 bases lying between them. The CDR3 is 14 amino acids. The CDR3 DNA sequence: TGTGCCAGCAGTAACCGGGATTTTAATGAAAAACTGTTTTTT. Translated, it gives CASSNRDFNEKLFF. The full variable domain, completed using reference TRBV2 and TRBJ1-4, is EPEVTQTPSHQVTQMGQEVILRCVPISNHLYFYWYRQILGQKVEFLVSFYNNEISEKSEIFDDQFSVERPDGSNFTLKIRSTKLEDSAMYFCASSNRDFNEKLFFGSGTQLSVL.